These 14 T cell receptor beta chains were all obtained from the same sample, sequenced in a study of regulatory T cells in long-lasting Graves disease (dated by TCRdb to the early 2020s). This sample's time point label indicates: newly diagnosed GD, antithyroid drugs for less than 3 months. RNA was extracted from PBMCs in TRIzol for both TCR sequencing and RNA sequencing. Libraries were made using multiplex PCR. The reads were generated on an Illumina HiSeq 4000. iRepertoire HTBI primers and Arm-PCR amplification of CDR3 regions were used to construct TCR beta libraries. The public reads were quality trimmed at Q25 with fastp and then assembled into clones with MiXCR by TCRdb, keeping productive beta chains. Each entry merges the rows of one CDR3 protein and shows their most common DNA and genes. This sample holds some 330,000 distinct CDR3 sequences; 12% were observed only once. The ten top clones hold approximately 17% of the sample.

The data were also submitted as part of a second study, on T cells in Graves' hyperthyroidism and ophthalmopathy.

The specimen comprised peripheral blood mononuclear cells (PBMCs), sampled at new diagnosis, from a patient treated with antithyroid drugs. The receptor set was obtained from a woman aged 18-29 years with Graves disease. Donor details come from another sample of the same person, matched by shared clones.

The sample holds many counts of this clonotype. The rearrangement joins TRBV5-1 to TRBJ1-2, with no clear D. This CDR3 comprises 13 residues. V gave up 0 bases and J gave up 4 bases, with 7 bases separating them. CDR1 and CDR2 (germline): SGHRS, YFSETQ. The CDR3 region is CASSLGTTYGYTF. In DNA form, the CDR3 reads TGCGCCAGCAGCTTGGGGACCACCTATGGCTACACCTTC.

The table lists this clonotype with many counts. The V and J genes are TRBV29-1 and TRBJ2-1; TRBD2 agrees at 8 bases. V trimming: 7 bases; J trimming: 4 bases; junction bases outside the gene matches: 18. The CDR3 is 17 residues long. CDR1 is SQVTM and CDR2 is ANQGSEA in the germline V gene. The CDR3 DNA is TGCAGCGCTAGGCCTTTCCCGTCGGGCGGGGGGTACAATGAGCAGTTCTTC. It is translated as CSARPFPSGGGYNEQFF.

This clonotype has a count of ten or more. The chain carries TRBV7-9 and TRBJ2-5, with 8 bases aligning to TRBD1. The CDR3 has 14 amino acids. Germline-derived CDR1 and CDR2 are SEHNR and FQNEAQ (reference sequence). J gave up 4 bases and V 5 bases, and 6 bases lay outside the gene matches. DNA of the CDR3: TGTGCCAGCAGCCGGACAGGGCCCCCAGAGACCCAGTACTTC. It is translated as CASSRTGPPETQYF. Full variable domain (rest looked up from reference TRBV7-9 and TRBJ2-5): DTGVSQNPRHKITKRGQNVTFRCDPISEHNRLYWYRQTLGQGPEFLTYFQNEAQLEKSRLLSDRFSAERPKGSFSTLEIQRTEQGDSAMYLCASSRTGPPETQYFGPGTRLLVL.

The chain joins TRBV28 to TRBJ1-2; D perhaps matches TRBD1 (6 bases). This CDR3 region has 15 residues. Deletions cut 2 bases from V and 4 bases from J, with 14 bases between. Looked up from germline, CDR1 is MDHEN and CDR2 is SYDVKM. The CDR3 sequence is CASSLLQGPSYGYTF. CDR3 DNA: TGTGCCAGCAGTTTACTACAGGGCCCTAGCTATGGCTACACCTTC.

This clonotype was seen a few times. The chain couples TRBV4-1 to TRBJ1-2; D unclear. V lost 3 bases, J lost 5 bases, and 13 bases lay in between. The CDR3 runs to 14 residues. The V gene's germline CDR1 is MGHRA and CDR2 YSYEKL. CDR3 in amino acids: CASSHLGEGYGYTF. In DNA, the CDR3 is TGCGCCAGCAGCCACCTGGGCGAAGGGTATGGCTACACCTTC.

This clonotype was picked up many times. The chain recombines TRBV11-2 with TRBJ2-6; D tentatively fits TRBD1 or TRBD2 (6 bases each). Trimming removed 3 bases at V and 2 bases at J, with 20 bases between. CDR1 and CDR2 (germline): SGHAT, FQNNGV. This CDR3 has 19 residues. The CDR3 here is CASSLSVWGARAGANVLTF. CDR3 coding DNA: TGTGCCAGCAGCTTGTCGGTCTGGGGGGCGCGCGCTGGGGCCAACGTCCTGACTTTC.

This clonotype was seen a handful of times. V and J are TRBV29-1 and TRBJ1-1; weak D call: TRBD1 (6 bases). V lost 4 bases, J lost 14 bases, and 17 bases lay in between. The germline gives CDR1 SQVTM, CDR2 ANQGSEA. CDR3 length equals 11 residues. CDR3: CSVARGEALFF. CDR3 nucleotide sequence: TGCAGCGTTGCTAGGGGGGAGGCTCTCTTCTTT.

The table lists this clonotype with many counts. The V gene is TRBV11-2, the J gene TRBJ2-3; TRBD1 agrees at 12 bases. CDR1 is SGHAT, CDR2 FQNNGV, per germline. The trim removed 5 bases at V and 4 bases at J, leaving 13 bases unmatched. The CDR3 is 18 amino acids. The DNA of the CDR3 is TGTGCCAGCAGCCCCAGAGGGACAGGGGGCTTCTTACCAGATACGCAGTATTTT. Its protein product is CASSPRGTGGFLPDTQYF.

The CDR3 region has the DNA TGCGCCAGCAGTGAGTCCATTCTAGCGGGAGGAGAGACCCAGTACTTC. Translating gives CASSESILAGGETQYF. The V and J genes are TRBV10-1 and TRBJ2-5, with TRBD2 matching over 11 bases. V lost 0 bases and J lost 4; bases outside the gene matches: 4. This CDR3 region has 16 residues. CDR1 is WNHNN, CDR2 SYGVQD, per germline (reference sequence).

Comment on this clonotype: A read error is possible here, since a much larger clone lies one base away. This rearrangement joins TRBV20-1 to TRBJ1-5; no firm D call. Trimming pared 1 base from V and 0 bases from J, leaving 7 bases between. The CDR3 consists of 14 residues. Germline CDR1 reads DFQATT; CDR2 reads SNEGSKA (reference sequence). The CDR3, as DNA: TGCAGTGCTAGAGTCGCAGATAGCAATCAGCCCCAGCATTTT. It encodes CSARVADSNQPQHF.

The rearrangement links TRBV5-4 to TRBJ2-1, with TRBD2 as a possible D gene (6 bases). Germline V lookup: CDR1 SGHNT, CDR2 YYREEE (reference sequence). V was trimmed by 3 bases and J by 6 bases, leaving 13 bases between them. CDR3 length equals 14 residues. CDR3 sequence reads: CASSSSAGVNEQFF. The CDR3 DNA is TGTGCCAGCAGCTCCTCAGCGGGCGTCAATGAGCAGTTCTTC.

This clonotype was recorded many times. This chain connects TRBV28 to TRBJ1-5; D unclear. Germline V gives CDR1 MDHEN, CDR2 SYDVKM. This CDR3 is 13 amino acids long. Trimming left V 5 bases short and J 6 bases short, with 11 bases between. The CDR3 loop is CASSLVVGQPQHF. CDR3 nucleotides: TGTGCCAGCAGTCTAGTGGTGGGTCAGCCCCAGCATTTT.

At least ten counts were recorded for this clonotype. The chain links TRBV6-1 to TRBJ1-1; tentatively, D is TRBD1 (6 bases). V lost 6 bases to trimming and J lost 4 bases, with 15 bases between them. CDR1 is MNHNS and CDR2 is SASEGT in the germline V gene. The CDR3 is 14 residues long. The CDR3 region is CASSRKGGSTEAFF. The CDR3 DNA reads TGTGCCAGCAGCCGTAAGGGGGGGTCCACTGAAGCTTTCTTT.

This clonotype was recorded a few times. CDR3 sequence: CSAPGLAGGSDEQYF. Here the CDR3 DNA reads TGCAGTGCTCCTGGACTAGCGGGAGGATCAGACGAGCAGTACTTC. The chain links TRBV20-1 to TRBJ2-7; 14 bases line up with TRBD2. This CDR3 has 15 amino acids. The trim removed 5 bases at V and 5 bases at J, leaving 8 bases unmatched. From germline, CDR1 is DFQATT and CDR2 SNEGSKA (reference sequence).